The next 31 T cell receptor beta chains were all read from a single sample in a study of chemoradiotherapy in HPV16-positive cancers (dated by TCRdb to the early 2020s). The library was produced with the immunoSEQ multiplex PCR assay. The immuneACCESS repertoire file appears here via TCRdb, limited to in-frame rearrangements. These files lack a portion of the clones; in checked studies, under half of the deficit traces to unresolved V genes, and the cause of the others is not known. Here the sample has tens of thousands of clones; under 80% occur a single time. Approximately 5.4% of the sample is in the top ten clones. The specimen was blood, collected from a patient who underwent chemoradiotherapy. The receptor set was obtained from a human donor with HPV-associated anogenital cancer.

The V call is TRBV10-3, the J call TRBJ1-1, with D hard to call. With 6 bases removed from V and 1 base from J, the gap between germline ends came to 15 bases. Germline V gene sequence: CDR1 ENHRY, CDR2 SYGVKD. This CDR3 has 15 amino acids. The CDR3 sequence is CAIRDLRQRNTEAFF. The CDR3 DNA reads TGTGCCATCAGGGACCTCAGGCAACGGAACACTGAAGCTTTCTTT.

The CDR3 here is CASSATGVSGNTIYF. The CDR3 DNA follows: TGTGCCAGCTCAGCGACAGGGGTCTCTGGAAACACCATATATTTT. This chain joins TRBV18 and TRBJ1-3, with 8 bases identical to TRBD1. With V trimmed by 5 bases and J by 0 bases, 3 bases remained unmatched. The CDR3 is made up of 15 amino acids. Germline CDR1 is KGHSH and CDR2 is LQKENI.

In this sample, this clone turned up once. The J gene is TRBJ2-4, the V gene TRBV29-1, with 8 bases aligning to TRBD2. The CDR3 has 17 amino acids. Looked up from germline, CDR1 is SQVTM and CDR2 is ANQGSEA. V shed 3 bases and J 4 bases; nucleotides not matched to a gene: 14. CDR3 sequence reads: CSVDGGLAGSRKNIQYF. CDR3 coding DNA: TGCAGCGTTGACGGGGGCTTAGCGGGGTCCCGGAAAAACATTCAGTACTTC. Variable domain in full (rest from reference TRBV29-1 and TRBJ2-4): SAVISQKPSRDICQRGTSLTIQCQVDSQVTMMFWYRQQPGQSLTLIATANQGSEATYESGFVIDKFPISRPNLTFSTLTVSNMSPEDSSIYLCSVDGGLAGSRKNIQYFGAGTRLSVL.

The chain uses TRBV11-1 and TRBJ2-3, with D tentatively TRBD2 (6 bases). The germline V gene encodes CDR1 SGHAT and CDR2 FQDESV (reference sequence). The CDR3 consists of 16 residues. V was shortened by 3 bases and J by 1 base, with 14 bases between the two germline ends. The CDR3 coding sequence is TGTGCCAGCAGCTTGGTTCGCGGGGCCGGCACAGATACGCAGTATTTT. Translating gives CASSLVRGAGTDTQYF. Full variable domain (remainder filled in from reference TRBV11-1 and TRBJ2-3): EAEVAQSPRYKITEKSQAVAFWCDPISGHATLYWYRQILGQGPELLVQFQDESVVDDSQLPKDRFSAERLKGVDSTLKIQPAELGDSAMYLCASSLVRGAGTDTQYFGPGTRLTVL.

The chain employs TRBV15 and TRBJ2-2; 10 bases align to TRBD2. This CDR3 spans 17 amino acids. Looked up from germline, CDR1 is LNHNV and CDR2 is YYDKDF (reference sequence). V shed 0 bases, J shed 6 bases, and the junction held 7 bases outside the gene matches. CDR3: CATSRDWDSGGPGELFF. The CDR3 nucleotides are TGTGCCACCAGCAGAGATTGGGATAGCGGGGGGCCCGGGGAGCTGTTTTTT.

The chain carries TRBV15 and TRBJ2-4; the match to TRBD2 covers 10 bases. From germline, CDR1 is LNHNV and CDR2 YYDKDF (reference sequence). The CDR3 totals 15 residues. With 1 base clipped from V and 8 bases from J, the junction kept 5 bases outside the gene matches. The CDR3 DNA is TGTGCCACCAGCAGAGGGACTAGCGGAACGGACATTCAGTACTTC. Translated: CATSRGTSGTDIQYF.

The CDR3 protein is CASRSTGAANEKLFF. The CDR3 bases are TGCGCCAGCAGATCAACAGGGGCTGCTAATGAAAAACTGTTTTTT. The rearrangement links TRBV5-1 to TRBJ1-4; 7 positions match TRBD1. After removal of 5 bases from V and 3 bases from J, the junction contained 7 bases not matched to a gene. CDR1 and CDR2 from the germline V gene are SGHRS and YFSETQ. The CDR3 runs to 15 residues.

CDR3 in amino acids: CASSVEGAYRQETQYF. In nucleotides, the CDR3 is TGTGCCAGCAGCGTCGAGGGGGCCTATCGTCAAGAGACCCAGTACTTC. The chain joins TRBV9 to TRBJ2-5, with TRBD1 matching 7 bases. Germline CDR1 SGDLS, CDR2 YYNGEE. After removal of 2 bases from V and 2 bases from J, the junction contained 9 bases not matched to a gene. This CDR3 is built from 16 residues.

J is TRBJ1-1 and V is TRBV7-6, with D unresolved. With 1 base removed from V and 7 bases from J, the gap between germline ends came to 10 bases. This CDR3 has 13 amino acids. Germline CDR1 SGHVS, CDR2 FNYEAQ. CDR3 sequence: CASSLGEKGEAFF. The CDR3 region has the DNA TGTGCCAGCAGCTTAGGGGAGAAAGGTGAAGCTTTCTTT.

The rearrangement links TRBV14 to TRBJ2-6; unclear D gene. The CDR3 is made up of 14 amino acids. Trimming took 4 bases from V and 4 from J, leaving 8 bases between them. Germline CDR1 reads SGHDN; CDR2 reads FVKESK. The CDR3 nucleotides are TGTGCCAGCAGCCGGGCGGCCGGGGCCAACGTCCTGACTTTC. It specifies CASSRAAGANVLTF.

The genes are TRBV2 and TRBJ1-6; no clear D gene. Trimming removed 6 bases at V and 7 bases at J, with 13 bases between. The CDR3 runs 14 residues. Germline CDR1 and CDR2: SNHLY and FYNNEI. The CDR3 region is CASRQQVENSPLHF. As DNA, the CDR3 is TGTGCCAGCAGACAGCAGGTGGAGAATTCACCCCTCCACTTT. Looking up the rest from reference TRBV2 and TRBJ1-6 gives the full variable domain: EPEVTQTPSHQVTQMGQEVILRCVPISNHLYFYWYRQILGQKVEFLVSFYNNEISEKSEIFDDQFSVERPDGSNFTLKIRSTKLEDSAMYFCASRQQVENSPLHFGNGTRLTVT.

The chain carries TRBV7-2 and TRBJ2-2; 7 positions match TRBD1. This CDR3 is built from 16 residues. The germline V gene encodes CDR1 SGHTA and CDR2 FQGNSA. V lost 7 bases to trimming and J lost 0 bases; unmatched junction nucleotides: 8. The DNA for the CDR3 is TGTGCCAGCACCAGAGGGACAGTTCCGAACACCGGGGAGCTGTTTTTT. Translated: CASTRGTVPNTGELFF.

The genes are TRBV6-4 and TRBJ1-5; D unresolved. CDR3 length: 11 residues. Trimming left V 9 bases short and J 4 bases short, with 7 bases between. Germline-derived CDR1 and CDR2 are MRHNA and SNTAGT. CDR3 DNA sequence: TGTGCCAGTGGAGATAATCAGCCCCAGCATTTT. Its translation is CASGDNQPQHF.

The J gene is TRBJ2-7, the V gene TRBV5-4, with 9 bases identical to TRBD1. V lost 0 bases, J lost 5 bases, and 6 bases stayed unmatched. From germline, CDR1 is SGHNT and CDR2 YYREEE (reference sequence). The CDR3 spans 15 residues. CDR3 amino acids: CASSLGAGQGHEQYF. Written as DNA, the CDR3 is TGTGCCAGCAGCTTGGGAGCGGGACAGGGTCACGAGCAGTACTTC. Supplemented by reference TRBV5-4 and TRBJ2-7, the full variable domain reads ETGVTQSPTHLIKTRGQQVTLRCSSQSGHNTVSWYQQALGQGPQFIFQYYREEENGRGNFPPRFSGLQFPNYSSELNVNALELDDSALYLCASSLGAGQGHEQYFGPGTRLTVT.

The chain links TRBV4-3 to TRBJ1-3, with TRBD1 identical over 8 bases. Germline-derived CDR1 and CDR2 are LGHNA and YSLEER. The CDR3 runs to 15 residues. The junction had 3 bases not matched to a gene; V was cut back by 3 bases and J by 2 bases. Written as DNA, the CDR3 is TGCGCCAGCAGCCATACGACAGGGGCTGGAAACACCATATATTTT. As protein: CASSHTTGAGNTIYF.

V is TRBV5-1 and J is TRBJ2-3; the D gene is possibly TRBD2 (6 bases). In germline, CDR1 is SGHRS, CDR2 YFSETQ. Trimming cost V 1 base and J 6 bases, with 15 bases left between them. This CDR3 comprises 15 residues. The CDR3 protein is CASSLNPAGTDTQYF. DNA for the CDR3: TGCGCCAGCAGCTTGAACCCGGCGGGGACGGATACGCAGTATTTT.

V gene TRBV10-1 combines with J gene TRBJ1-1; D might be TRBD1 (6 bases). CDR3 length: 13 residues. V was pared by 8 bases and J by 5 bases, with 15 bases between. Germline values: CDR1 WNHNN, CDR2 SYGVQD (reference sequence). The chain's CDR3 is CASRGGLETEAFF. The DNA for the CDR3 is TGCGCCAGCCGAGGGGGTCTGGAGACTGAAGCTTTCTTT.

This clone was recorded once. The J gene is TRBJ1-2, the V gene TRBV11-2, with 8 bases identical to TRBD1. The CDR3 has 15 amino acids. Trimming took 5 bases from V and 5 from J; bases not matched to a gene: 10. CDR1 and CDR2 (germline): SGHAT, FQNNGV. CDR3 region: CASSPTMTGVYGYTF. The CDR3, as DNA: TGTGCCAGCAGCCCAACAATGACAGGGGTTTATGGCTACACCTTC.

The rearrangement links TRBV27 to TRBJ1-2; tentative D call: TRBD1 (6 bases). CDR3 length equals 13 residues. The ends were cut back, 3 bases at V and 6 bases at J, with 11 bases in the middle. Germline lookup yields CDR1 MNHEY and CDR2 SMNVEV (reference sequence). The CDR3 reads CASSFTGNHGYTF. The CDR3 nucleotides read TGTGCCAGCAGTTTTACAGGGAACCATGGCTACACCTTC.

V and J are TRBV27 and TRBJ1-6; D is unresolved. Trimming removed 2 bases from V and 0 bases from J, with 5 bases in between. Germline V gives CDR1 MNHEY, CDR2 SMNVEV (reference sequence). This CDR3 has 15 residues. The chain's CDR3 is CASSLGDSYNSPLHF. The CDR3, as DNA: TGTGCCAGCAGTTTAGGGGACTCCTATAATTCACCCCTCCACTTT.

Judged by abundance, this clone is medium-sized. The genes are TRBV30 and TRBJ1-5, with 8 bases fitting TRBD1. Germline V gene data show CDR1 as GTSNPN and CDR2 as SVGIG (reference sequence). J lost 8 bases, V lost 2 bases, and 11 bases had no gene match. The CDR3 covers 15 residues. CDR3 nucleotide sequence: TGTGCCTGGAGTCGCGTCCGGGACAGGATAAAGCCCCAGCATTTT. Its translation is CAWSRVRDRIKPQHF.

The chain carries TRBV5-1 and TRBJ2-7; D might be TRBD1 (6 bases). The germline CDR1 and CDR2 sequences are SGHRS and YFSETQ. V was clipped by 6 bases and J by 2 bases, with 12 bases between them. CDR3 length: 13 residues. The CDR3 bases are TGCGCCAGCAACTCAGGGGAGACCTACGAGCAGTACTTC. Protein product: CASNSGETYEQYF.

The DNA for the CDR3 is TGTGCCAGTAGTATGTATCTCAGGGGCTTCTCTGGAAACACCATATATTTT. Translating gives CASSMYLRGFSGNTIYF. The V and J genes are TRBV19 and TRBJ1-3, with D maybe TRBD1 (6 bases). V dropped 3 bases and J dropped 0 bases, with 15 bases sitting between them. Germline loops: CDR1 LNHDA, CDR2 SQIVND (reference sequence). The length of the CDR3 is 17 residues.

The CDR3 sequence: CASSIDRDRGALWANVLTF. The CDR3 coding sequence is TGTGCCAGTAGTATAGACCGAGACAGGGGCGCCCTCTGGGCCAACGTCCTGACTTTC. The rearrangement uses TRBV19 and TRBJ2-6; 8 bases align to TRBD1. Germline V gives CDR1 LNHDA, CDR2 SQIVND (reference sequence). The CDR3 length is 19 residues. With 0 bases clipped from V and 5 bases from J, the junction kept 12 bases outside the gene matches.

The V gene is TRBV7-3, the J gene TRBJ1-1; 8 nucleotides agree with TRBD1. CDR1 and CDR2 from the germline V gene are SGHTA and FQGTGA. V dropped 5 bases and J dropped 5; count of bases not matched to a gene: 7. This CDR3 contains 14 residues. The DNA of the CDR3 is TGTGCCAGCAGCGTACAGGGGGAGGGAACTGAAGCTTTCTTT. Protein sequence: CASSVQGEGTEAFF.

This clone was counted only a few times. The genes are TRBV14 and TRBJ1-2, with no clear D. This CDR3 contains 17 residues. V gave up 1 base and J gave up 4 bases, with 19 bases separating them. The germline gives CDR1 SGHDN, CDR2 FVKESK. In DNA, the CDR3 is TGTGCCAGCAGCCAAGGTCGGCCCGGCCAGCCAGTCTATGGCTACACCTTC. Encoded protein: CASSQGRPGQPVYGYTF.

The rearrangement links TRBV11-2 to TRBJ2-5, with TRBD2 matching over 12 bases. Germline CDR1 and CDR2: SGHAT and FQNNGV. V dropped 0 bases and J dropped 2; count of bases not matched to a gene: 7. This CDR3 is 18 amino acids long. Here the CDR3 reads CASSLELAGGREQETQYF. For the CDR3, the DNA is TGTGCCAGCAGCTTAGAACTAGCGGGGGGTCGGGAACAAGAGACCCAGTACTTC.

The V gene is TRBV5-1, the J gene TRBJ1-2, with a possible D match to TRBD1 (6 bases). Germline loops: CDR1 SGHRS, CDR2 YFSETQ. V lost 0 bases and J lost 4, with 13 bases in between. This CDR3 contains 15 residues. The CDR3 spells CASSLGTTGPYGYTF. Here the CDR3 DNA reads TGCGCCAGCAGCTTGGGCACGACAGGCCCCTATGGCTACACCTTC. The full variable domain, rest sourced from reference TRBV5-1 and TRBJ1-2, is KAGVTQTPRYLIKTRGQQVTLSCSPISGHRSVSWYQQTPGQGLQFLFEYFSETQRNKGNFPGRFSGRQFSNSRSEMNVSTLELGDSALYLCASSLGTTGPYGYTFGSGTRLTVV.

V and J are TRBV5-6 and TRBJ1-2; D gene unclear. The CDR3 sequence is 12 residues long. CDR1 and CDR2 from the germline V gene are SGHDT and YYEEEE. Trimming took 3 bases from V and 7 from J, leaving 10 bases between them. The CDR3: CASSWEAIGYTF. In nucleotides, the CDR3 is TGTGCCAGCAGCTGGGAGGCAATTGGCTACACCTTC.

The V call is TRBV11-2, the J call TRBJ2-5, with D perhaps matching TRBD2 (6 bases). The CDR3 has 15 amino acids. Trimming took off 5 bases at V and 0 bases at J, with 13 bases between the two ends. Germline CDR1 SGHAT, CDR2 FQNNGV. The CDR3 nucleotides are TGTGCCAGCAGCGATCCAAGCGGGTACCAAGAGACCCAGTACTTC. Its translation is CASSDPSGYQETQYF.

The CDR3: CASSFATDTQYF. DNA of the CDR3: TGCGCCAGCAGCTTCGCCACAGATACGCAGTATTTT. The rearrangement uses TRBV5-1 and TRBJ2-3; D is unresolved. The CDR3 length is 12 residues. Trimming took off 2 bases at V and 2 bases at J, with 3 bases between the two ends. Germline lookup yields CDR1 SGHRS and CDR2 YFSETQ.